This section outlines one T cell receptor beta chain sequence together with its context. The antigen remains unidentified. PCR amplification relied on 60 Vbeta primers (plus 13 Jbeta primers). Some clones are missing from TCRdb's copy, which holds only in-frame ones; the method was immunoSEQ multiplex PCR. This sample has over 150,000 clones, with roughly 80% found just once. The entry originates in a study of cytomegalovirus exposure and HLA in healthy donors. This CDR3 has 15 residues. Germline V lookup: CDR1 SGHTS, CDR2 YDEGEE. V dropped 4 bases and J dropped 6; count of bases not matched to a gene: 9. Overall study results and limits: Several of the most significant clusters were apparently associated with common viral pathogens in a later analysis.

Sequencing used PBMCs. The source of this sequence is a male donor in good health and CMV-seronegative. The chain has TRBV5-8 and TRBJ2-1, with 8 bases matching TRBD2. The CDR3 region has the DNA TGTGCCAGCAGCAGACGGACTAGCTTTACCAATGAGCAGTTCTTC. Its protein is CASSRRTSFTNEQFF.